Sequencing of this T cell receptor beta chain was carried out in a study of blood T cell repertoires in COVID-19. As for the study in general: The United States, Italy and Spain provided the acute and convalescent COVID-19 samples. PBMCs, B-cell-depleted T cells, or T cells provided the cDNA or gDNA that made up the material.

With 5 bases removed from V and 3 bases from J, the gap between germline ends came to 8 bases. CDR1 and CDR2 (germline): KGHSH, LQKENI. This CDR3 has 13 residues. The method was immunoSEQ multiplex PCR; TCRdb's version includes in-frame clones alone and lacks a portion of them. The sample gives just over 60,000 clones, around 85% of which show up once; 18% is in the top ten. The chain links TRBV18 to TRBJ2-1, with no clear D. The sequence was obtained from a man aged 55 to 70 with acute or convalescent COVID-19. Sequenced sample: peripheral blood. CDR3 protein: CASSGSLYNEQFF. DNA for the CDR3: TGTGCCAGCTCAGGTAGCCTCTACAATGAGCAGTTCTTC.